Each of the 18 T cell receptor beta chains below was sequenced from the same sample in a study of shared clonotypes between healthy human individuals. Assay: immunoSEQ multiplex PCR; the TCRdb copy retains only in-frame clones and omits some. The sample carries more than 2 million clones, roughly 95% recorded once. The sample comprised naive CD4+ T cells sorted from blood. Subset given: CD45RA+ positively selected. These receptors came from a man aged 18 to 29 in good health.

The chain links TRBV19 to TRBJ2-5, with D possibly TRBD1 on 6 matching bases. V gave up 2 bases and J gave up 1 base, with 14 bases separating them. Germline values: CDR1 LNHDA, CDR2 SQIVND (reference sequence). This CDR3 region has 16 residues. CDR3 protein: CASSITDRTTQETQYF. The CDR3, as DNA: TGTGCCAGTAGTATAACCGACAGGACAACCCAAGAGACCCAGTACTTC.

This sequence joins TRBV2 and TRBJ2-5; D ambiguous. Germline V gene lookup returns CDR1 SNHLY and CDR2 FYNNEI. CDR3 length: 12 amino acids. V was clipped by 2 bases and J by 5 bases, with 6 bases between them. The CDR3 spells CASSEKMETQYF. DNA for the CDR3: TGTGCCAGCAGTGAAAAGATGGAGACCCAGTACTTC.

This sequence joins TRBV10-3 and TRBJ1-1; TRBD1 might be the D (5 bases). The V gene lost 2 bases and the J gene lost 6 bases, with 10 bases spanning the gap. CDR1 is ENHRY and CDR2 is SYGVKD in the germline V gene. The CDR3 sequence is 13 residues long. Written as DNA, the CDR3 is TGTGCCATCAGTGAGGCGACAGAAGCTGAAGCTTTCTTT. Protein sequence: CAISEATEAEAFF.

The chain recombines TRBV10-3 with TRBJ1-1, with a weak D call TRBD1 (5 bases). Germline V gene sequence: CDR1 ENHRY, CDR2 SYGVKD. Trimming stripped 10 bases from V and 5 bases from J, with 17 bases between. The CDR3 contains 13 residues. The CDR3 sequence: CATAAGRRTEAFF. DNA of the CDR3: TGTGCCACGGCGGCAGGGAGGAGGACTGAAGCTTTCTTT.

The rearrangement uses TRBV18 and TRBJ1-6; D possibly corresponds to TRBD1 (6 bases). The CDR3 runs to 14 residues. V was cut by 5 bases and J by 4 bases, with 9 bases left in between. Germline values: CDR1 KGHSH, CDR2 LQKENI. The CDR3 loop is CASSWTEYNSPLHF. CDR3 bases: TGTGCCAGCTCATGGACAGAGTATAATTCACCCCTCCACTTT.

CDR3 sequence reads: CASSQGDGVETQYF. CDR3 sequence (DNA): TGCGCCAGCAGCCAAGGAGACGGGGTAGAGACCCAGTACTTC. The rearrangement joins TRBV4-1 to TRBJ2-5, with a possible D match to TRBD2 (5 bases). The V gene lost 1 base and the J gene lost 4 bases, with 10 bases spanning the gap. Germline loops: CDR1 MGHRA, CDR2 YSYEKL. This CDR3 has 14 amino acids.

V gene TRBV6-5 combines with J gene TRBJ1-1, with TRBD1 identical over 9 bases. V was clipped by 5 bases and J by 5 bases; unmatched bases: 9. Germline V lookup: CDR1 MNHEY, CDR2 SVGAGI. This CDR3 comprises 15 residues. This CDR3 reads CASSRFLQGATEAFF. CDR3 DNA sequence: TGTGCCAGCAGTCGCTTCTTACAGGGGGCGACTGAAGCTTTCTTT.

This chain uses TRBV10-1 with TRBJ2-3; tentatively, D is TRBD2 (6 bases). This CDR3 has 15 residues. Germline CDR1 WNHNN, CDR2 SYGVQD (reference sequence). Trimming removed 0 bases from V and 6 bases from J, with 13 bases in between. The CDR3 loop reads CASSESLRGRDTQYF. CDR3 DNA sequence: TGCGCCAGCAGTGAGTCGCTGCGGGGTCGGGATACGCAGTATTTT.

This clone was seen a single time. This chain connects TRBV27 to TRBJ1-6; no clear D. Trimming stripped 2 bases from V and 10 bases from J, with 15 bases between. Germline V gene sequence: CDR1 MNHEY, CDR2 SMNVEV (reference sequence). CDR3 length: 15 residues. The CDR3 DNA reads as TGTGCCAGCAGTTTAGTGGGTGGTCTAAGGTCACCCCTCCACTTT. Translation: CASSLVGGLRSPLHF.

This chain uses TRBV7-2 with TRBJ1-4, with D perhaps matching TRBD1 (6 bases). Deletions cut 1 base from V and 9 bases from J, with 12 bases between. This CDR3 has 14 amino acids. Germline assignment: CDR1 SGHTA and CDR2 FQGNSA. The CDR3 region is CASSLEQGNKKLFF. In nucleotides, the CDR3 is TGTGCCAGCAGCTTAGAACAGGGCAATAAAAAACTGTTTTTT.

The J gene is TRBJ2-3, the V gene TRBV28; D may be TRBD1 (5 bases). The V and J ends lost 2 bases and 2 bases respectively, with 11 bases between them. The CDR3 is 15 amino acids. The V gene's germline CDR1 is MDHEN and CDR2 SYDVKM. CDR3 loop: CASSLTQGNTDTQYF. The CDR3 DNA is TGTGCCAGCAGTTTAACTCAGGGAAACACAGATACGCAGTATTTT. The variable domain in full, completed from reference TRBV28 and TRBJ2-3, reads DVKVTQSSRYLVKRTGEKVFLECVQDMDHENMFWYRQDPGLGLRLIYFSYDVKMKEKGDIPEGYSVSREKKERFSLILESASTNQTSMYLCASSLTQGNTDTQYFGPGTRLTVL.

The V and J genes are TRBV2 and TRBJ2-7; 10 positions match TRBD1. The CDR3 extends over 15 amino acids. Germline CDR1 reads SNHLY; CDR2 reads FYNNEI. V was clipped by 6 bases and J by 2 bases; unmatched bases: 7. The CDR3 DNA reads as TGTGCCAGCAGACTGACCGGGACAGGGGCCTACGAGCAGTACTTC. It is translated as CASRLTGTGAYEQYF. Together with reference TRBV2 and TRBJ2-7, the CDR3 gives the full variable domain: EPEVTQTPSHQVTQMGQEVILRCVPISNHLYFYWYRQILGQKVEFLVSFYNNEISEKSEIFDDQFSVERPDGSNFTLKIRSTKLEDSAMYFCASRLTGTGAYEQYFGPGTRLTVT.

This sequence joins TRBV4-1 and TRBJ2-7; the match to TRBD1 covers 9 bases. The CDR3 runs to 18 residues. V trimming: 1 base; J trimming: 1 base; junction bases outside the gene matches: 11. CDR1 is MGHRA, CDR2 YSYEKL, per germline. The CDR3 coding sequence is TGCGCCAGCAGCCAAGTTGGGGGAGGGACAGGGCTTTCCTACGAGCAGTACTTC. It translates to CASSQVGGGTGLSYEQYF.

The V gene is TRBV10-3, the J gene TRBJ2-7; the D call may be TRBD1 or TRBD2 (5 bases each). Germline lookup yields CDR1 ENHRY and CDR2 SYGVKD. The CDR3 has 13 amino acids. V shed 7 bases and J shed 2 bases, with 12 bases lying between them. The CDR3 reads CAITRDRTYEQYF. In nucleotides, the CDR3 is TGTGCCATCACCCGGGACCGTACCTACGAGCAGTACTTC.

This chain connects TRBV9 to TRBJ1-1; unclear D gene. Per germline, CDR1 SGDLS and CDR2 YYNGEE. This CDR3 is 14 amino acids long. V lost 4 bases and J lost 3, with 13 bases in between. The CDR3 bases are TGTGCCAGCAGCCCAAACGGGGAGTACACTGAAGCTTTCTTT. As protein: CASSPNGEYTEAFF.

V and J are TRBV6-4 and TRBJ2-1, with 15 bases aligning to TRBD2. Germline assignment: CDR1 MRHNA and CDR2 SNTAGT. V shed 0 bases, J shed 0 bases, and the junction held 3 bases outside the gene matches. The CDR3 runs 19 residues. DNA for the CDR3: TGTGCCAGCAGTGACTCGGGACTAGCGGGGGGACTCTCCTACAATGAGCAGTTCTTC. It codes for CASSDSGLAGGLSYNEQFF.

This chain connects TRBV19 to TRBJ1-6; no clear D. The CDR3 length is 12 residues. The ends were cut back, 8 bases at V and 8 bases at J, with 10 bases in the middle. CDR1 is LNHDA, CDR2 SQIVND, per germline (reference sequence). The CDR3 sequence: CASSRSDSPLHF. As DNA, the CDR3 is TGTGCCAGTTCCCGGTCGGATTCACCCCTCCACTTT.

As concerns this clone: Other DNA sequences in the same sample also yield this CDR3. CDR3: CASSLGGSSGNTIYF. CDR3 bases: TGTGCCAGCAGCTTAGGTGGCAGCTCTGGAAACACCATATATTTT. The genes are TRBV7-8 and TRBJ1-3; D is uncertain. V was shortened by 1 base and J by 0 bases, with 7 bases between the two germline ends. There are 15 residues in the CDR3. CDR1 SGHVS and CDR2 FQNEAQ come from the germline V gene.